The clone carrying this T cell receptor (beta chain) was found many times. Its antigen is unidentified. Individual cDNA molecules received unique molecular identifiers. TCRdb recomputed calls from the 5' RACE reads with MiXCR, one row per CDR3 protein. Of under 25,000 distinct CDR3 sequences listed, 4% to 5.5% are singletons. Looked up from germline, CDR1 is SGHTS and CDR2 is YDEGEE. The V gene end was trimmed by 4 bases and the J gene end by 1 base; junction bases not matched to a gene: 5. The CDR3 runs to 15 residues. These data belong to a study of early T cells in non-severe SARS-CoV-2 infection. On the study more broadly: The input, bulk RNA from unsorted whole blood, was sequenced, and chains were unpaired. Overall study findings and caveats: Reliance on VDJdb matching favored anti-spike CD8 responses; private and CD4 specificities were missed.

V is TRBV5-8 and J is TRBJ2-3, with 8 bases lining up with TRBD2. The TCR was taken from an adult who was a healthcare worker with PCR-confirmed SARS-CoV-2 infection or an uninfected control (not recorded which). Sequencing input: whole blood. The CDR3 DNA sequence: TGTGCCAGCAGCAACGGGAGGGGGGGCACAGATACGCAGTATTTT. Translating it yields CASSNGRGGTDTQYF.